Each of the 30 T cell receptor beta chains below was sequenced from the same sample in a study of T cell responses to AZD1222 COVID-19 vaccine. Assay: immunoSEQ multiplex PCR; the TCRdb copy retains only in-frame clones and omits some. The top ten hold roughly 5.7% of the sample, which has about 120,000 clones, under 95% seen once. The input for sequencing was peripheral blood, taken on day 0 of AZD1222 vaccination. Every receptor here comes from an adult in good health.

The rearrangement joins TRBV3-1 (or the pseudogene TRBV3-2) to TRBJ2-3; D assignment may be TRBD1 or TRBD2 (5 bases each). CDR1 is LGHDT, CDR2 YNNKEL, per germline (reference sequence). V shed 2 bases and J shed 4 bases, with 16 bases lying between them. The CDR3 spans 16 residues. CDR3 sequence reads: CASSQLAGTRPDTQYF. CDR3 coding DNA: TGTGCCAGCAGCCAACTAGCAGGGACGAGACCAGATACGCAGTATTTT.

This clone was recorded only once. The chain employs TRBV12-3 or TRBV12-4 and TRBJ1-4; the D gene is possibly TRBD1 (5 bases). CDR3 length: 13 amino acids. Trimming cost V 3 bases and J 8 bases, with 10 bases left between them. CDR3 region: CASSFRQGEKLFF. In DNA, the CDR3 is TGTGCCAGCAGTTTTAGGCAGGGCGAAAAACTGTTTTTT.

The chain couples TRBV7-9 to TRBJ2-7; D gene uncertain. The CDR3 is 12 residues long. Trimming stripped 2 bases from V and 5 bases from J, with 7 bases between. Germline loops: CDR1 SEHNR, CDR2 FQNEAQ (reference sequence). This chain's CDR3 is CASSLNQNEQYF. The CDR3 nucleotides are TGTGCCAGCAGCTTAAATCAGAACGAGCAGTACTTC.

This chain connects TRBV6-5 to TRBJ1-1; no reliable D call. Germline V gene lookup returns CDR1 MNHEY and CDR2 SVGAGI. The CDR3 contains 12 residues. Trimming pared 4 bases from V and 6 bases from J, leaving 9 bases between. The CDR3 loop reads CASSFASPEAFF. CDR3 DNA: TGTGCCAGCAGTTTCGCTTCCCCTGAAGCTTTCTTT.

The chain uses TRBV2 and TRBJ1-2; D gene uncertain. Germline V gene data show CDR1 as SNHLY and CDR2 as FYNNEI. CDR3 length equals 10 residues. V lost 2 bases and J 8 bases, leaving 3 bases between the germline ends. For the CDR3, the DNA is TGTGCCAGCAGTGAACCCGGCTACACCTTC. Its protein product is CASSEPGYTF.

This clone was seen just once. The chain joins TRBV6-5 to TRBJ1-2; the D gene is possibly TRBD1 (5 bases). V dropped 7 bases and J dropped 3 bases, with 15 bases sitting between them. Germline V CDR1 and CDR2: MNHEY, SVGAGI. The CDR3 spans 14 residues. The CDR3 bases are TGTGCCAGCACCTTCTTGGGGACCTACTATGGCTACACCTTC. As protein: CASTFLGTYYGYTF.

This clone occurred a few times. The chain has TRBV19 and TRBJ2-7; perhaps TRBD2 as D (6 bases). The CDR3 runs 13 residues. The V and J ends lost 6 bases and 2 bases respectively, with 11 bases between them. Germline-derived CDR1 and CDR2 are LNHDA and SQIVND (reference sequence). This CDR3 is CASSRGKTYEQYF. In DNA form, the CDR3 reads TGTGCCAGTAGCCGCGGGAAAACCTACGAGCAGTACTTC.

This clone was recorded only once. This chain connects TRBV19 to TRBJ2-2; 9 bases are shared with TRBD1. The J segment lost 6 bases and the V segment lost 9 bases, leaving 5 bases of the junction unmatched. This CDR3 region has 13 residues. CDR1 and CDR2 (germline): LNHDA, SQIVND (reference sequence). CDR3 DNA: TGTGCCAGCCACCGGGACAGGGCCGGGGAGCTGTTTTTT. Translating gives CASHRDRAGELFF.

The chain combines TRBV6-5 with TRBJ2-7; 9 positions match TRBD2. The CDR3 is made up of 14 amino acids. Per the germline V gene, CDR1 is MNHEY and CDR2 is SVGAGI. V lost 4 bases to trimming and J lost 3 bases; unmatched junction nucleotides: 4. In DNA, the CDR3 is TGTGCCAGCAGTTTTAGCGGGAGCAACTACGAGCAGTACTTC. Its translation: CASSFSGSNYEQYF.

V and J are TRBV19 and TRBJ2-7; D gene unclear. CDR1 is LNHDA, CDR2 SQIVND, per germline (reference sequence). Trimming removed 5 bases from V and 1 base from J, with 9 bases in between. The CDR3 contains 13 residues. The CDR3 is CASSVTDSYEQYF. The CDR3 coding sequence is TGTGCCAGTAGTGTAACAGATTCCTACGAGCAGTACTTC.

CDR3 in DNA: TGTGCCAGCAGCTTTGGGGGGGGCTTGAACACTGAAGCTTTCTTT. Amino acids: CASSFGGGLNTEAFF. The genes are TRBV5-4 and TRBJ1-1, with D possibly being TRBD1 (6 bases). Trimming removed 2 bases from V and 0 bases from J, with 11 bases in between. The CDR3 is made up of 15 amino acids. Per germline, CDR1 SGHNT and CDR2 YYREEE (reference sequence).

V is TRBV2 and J is TRBJ1-2, with TRBD1 matching over 7 bases. The CDR3 runs 13 residues. The germline V gene encodes CDR1 SNHLY and CDR2 FYNNEI. V was pared by 8 bases and J by 7 bases, with 10 bases of the junction left unmatched. CDR3 bases: TGTGCCAGCGCCCCGACAGGGATAAGTGGCTACACCTTC. The encoded protein is CASAPTGISGYTF.

The V and J genes are TRBV6-5 and TRBJ2-7; D might be TRBD1 or TRBD2, each matching 5 bases. Trimming pared 8 bases from V and 3 bases from J, leaving 17 bases between. Per germline, CDR1 MNHEY and CDR2 SVGAGI. The CDR3 consists of 14 residues. DNA of the CDR3: TGTGCCAGCGAGGGGTCCCCCTCCTACTACGAGCAGTACTTC. As protein: CASEGSPSYYEQYF.

This chain uses TRBV5-1 with TRBJ1-1, with 7 bases fitting TRBD1. This CDR3 is built from 13 residues. Germline CDR1 SGHRS, CDR2 YFSETQ. The V and J ends lost 4 bases and 4 bases, in that order; junction bases with no gene match: 4. DNA of the CDR3: TGCGCCAGCAGCGACAGGGACCCCACTGAAGCTTTCTTT. Amino acids: CASSDRDPTEAFF.

The chain has TRBV5-1 and TRBJ2-3; TRBD1 aligns across 7 bases. The germline CDR1 and CDR2 sequences are SGHRS and YFSETQ. The CDR3 sequence is 14 residues long. The J segment lost 3 bases and the V segment lost 4 bases, leaving 5 bases of the junction unmatched. The CDR3 nucleotides read TGCGCCAGCAGCCCGACAGGGTGGACAGATACGCAGTATTTT. Its protein is CASSPTGWTDTQYF.

This rearrangement joins TRBV6-5 to TRBJ1-4, with D possibly matching TRBD1 (6 bases). Looked up from germline, CDR1 is MNHEY and CDR2 is SVGAGI. The V end lost 0 bases, the J end lost 4 bases, and 12 bases lay between the germline ends. This CDR3 contains 16 residues. CDR3 in amino acids: CASSYSTGTINEKLFF. The CDR3, as DNA: TGTGCCAGCAGTTACTCTACAGGGACAATTAATGAAAAACTGTTTTTT.

The rearrangement links TRBV30 to TRBJ1-5; 8 bases agree with TRBD1. Trimming cost V 7 bases and J 5 bases; bases outside gene matches: 10. Germline CDR1 GTSNPN, CDR2 SVGIG (reference sequence). This CDR3 is 14 amino acids long. The chain's CDR3 is CAFNTGGRDQPQHF. The CDR3 DNA reads as TGTGCCTTTAACACAGGGGGAAGGGATCAGCCCCAGCATTTT.

V gene TRBV7-3 combines with J gene TRBJ2-1; 7 bases line up with TRBD1. In germline, CDR1 is SGHTA, CDR2 FQGTGA. After removal of 0 bases from V and 4 bases from J, the junction contained 6 bases not matched to a gene. The length of the CDR3 is 16 residues. For the CDR3, the DNA is TGTGCCAGCAGCTTAACGAGGGCAGGGGGATACAATGAGCAGTTCTTC. Translating gives CASSLTRAGGYNEQFF. Complete variable domain (other parts from reference TRBV7-3 and TRBJ2-1): GAGVSQTPSNKVTEKGKYVELRCDPISGHTALYWYRQSLGQGPEFLIYFQGTGAADDSGLPNDRFFAVRPEGSVSTLKIQRTERGDSAVYLCASSLTRAGGYNEQFFGPGTRLTVL.

The CDR3 DNA follows: TGTGCCAGCGAGCGAAACAATGAGCAGTTCTTC. Translation: CASERNNEQFF. The chain is built from TRBV7-9 and TRBJ2-1, with D unclear. CDR1 is SEHNR, CDR2 FQNEAQ, per germline (reference sequence). The CDR3 length is 11 residues. The germline V and J ends were trimmed by 8 bases and 5 bases, with 7 bases remaining between them.

This rearrangement joins TRBV7-9 to TRBJ1-5; D is unresolved. This CDR3 spans 15 amino acids. V lost 1 base, J lost 1 base, and 8 bases lay in between. In germline, CDR1 is SEHNR, CDR2 FQNEAQ (reference sequence). The CDR3 sequence: CASSLGVDSNQPQHF. In DNA form, the CDR3 reads TGTGCCAGCAGCTTAGGGGTGGACAGCAATCAGCCCCAGCATTTT.

This clone appeared once. V is TRBV27 and J is TRBJ2-7; the match to TRBD1 covers 7 bases. The germline gives CDR1 MNHEY, CDR2 SMNVEV (reference sequence). The CDR3 extends over 13 amino acids. Trimming cost V 6 bases and J 4 bases; bases outside gene matches: 6. The CDR3 reads CASRPGQSYEQYF. As DNA, the CDR3 is TGTGCCAGCAGGCCGGGACAGTCATACGAGCAGTACTTC.

The chain uses TRBV18 and TRBJ1-2; D may be TRBD1 (5 bases). The germline V gene has CDR1 KGHSH and CDR2 LQKENI. Trimming shortened V by 1 base and J by 3 bases, and 6 bases separated the two germline ends. The CDR3 totals 13 residues. CDR3 loop: CASSPRGYYGYTF. The CDR3 region has the DNA TGTGCCAGCTCACCACGGGGGTACTATGGCTACACCTTC.

The chain employs TRBV3-1 (or the pseudogene TRBV3-2) and TRBJ1-1; no firm D call. Per germline, CDR1 LGHDT and CDR2 YNNKEL (reference sequence). The CDR3 totals 13 residues. V lost 3 bases to trimming and J lost 1 base, with 6 bases between them. The CDR3 coding sequence is TGTGCCAGCAGCCAGACGACGAACACTGAAGCTTTCTTT. It encodes CASSQTTNTEAFF.

The gene calls are TRBV20-1 and TRBJ2-7, with D perhaps TRBD2 (6 bases). The CDR3 covers 11 residues. Trimming removed 6 bases at V and 5 bases at J, with 11 bases between. Germline loops: CDR1 DFQATT, CDR2 SNEGSKA (reference sequence). CDR3 nucleotide sequence: TGCAGTGCCCCAGGGACTCACGAGCAGTACTTC. Translated: CSAPGTHEQYF.

The V gene is TRBV19, the J gene TRBJ1-2, with D possibly TRBD1 on 6 matching bases. V lost 1 base and J 3 bases, leaving 6 bases between the germline ends. The CDR3 is made up of 13 amino acids. CDR1 and CDR2 (germline): LNHDA, SQIVND (reference sequence). The CDR3 protein is CASSIGTDYGYTF. In nucleotides, the CDR3 is TGTGCCAGTAGTATAGGGACAGACTATGGCTACACCTTC. The entire variable domain, with the rest obtained from reference TRBV19 and TRBJ1-2, is as follows: DGGITQSPKYLFRKEGQNVTLSCEQNLNHDAMYWYRQDPGQGLRLIYYSQIVNDFQKGDIAEGYSVSREKKESFPLTVTSAQKNPTAFYLCASSIGTDYGYTFGSGTRLTVV.

This rearrangement joins TRBV5-3 to TRBJ1-3, with TRBD1 matching 7 bases. TRBV5-3 is placed among ORFs of uncertain function. The CDR3 totals 18 residues. The ends lost 4 bases at V and 2 bases at J; junction bases unmatched: 15. CDR3 in DNA: TGTGCCAGAAGCCAGCTCAGGGGGGATAGCGCTACTGGAAACACCATATATTTT. As protein: CARSQLRGDSATGNTIYF.

The V call is TRBV9, the J call TRBJ2-7; TRBD1 might be the D (5 bases). The CDR3 runs 14 residues. The V gene lost 0 bases and the J gene lost 2 bases, with 9 bases spanning the gap. The germline gives CDR1 SGDLS, CDR2 YYNGEE. DNA for the CDR3: TGTGCCAGCAGCGTAGCGTTAGGGGCCTACGAGCAGTACTTC. It codes for CASSVALGAYEQYF.

This clone was detected once. The J gene is TRBJ2-7, the V gene TRBV30; 7 bases map to TRBD1. The V gene end was trimmed by 7 bases and the J gene end by 2 bases; junction bases not matched to a gene: 5. The V gene's germline CDR1 is GTSNPN and CDR2 SVGIG (reference sequence). There are 12 residues in the CDR3. Here the CDR3 DNA reads TGTGCCTTGAAACAGGGGACCTACGAGCAGTACTTC. Its protein product is CALKQGTYEQYF.

The V call is TRBV19, the J call TRBJ2-5; D not certain. The CDR3 is made up of 15 amino acids. V was clipped by 3 bases and J by 4 bases, with 15 bases between them. Germline values: CDR1 LNHDA, CDR2 SQIVND (reference sequence). Written as DNA, the CDR3 is TGTGCCAGTAGTATGAACGGCATGCGGATAGAGACCCAGTACTTC. The encoded protein is CASSMNGMRIETQYF.

This chain connects TRBV24-1 to TRBJ1-4, with D unresolved. Germline-derived CDR1 and CDR2 are KGHDR and SFDVKD. With 6 bases removed from V and 3 bases from J, the gap between germline ends came to 13 bases. The CDR3 contains 15 residues. The CDR3 loop reads CATSSGPTPNEKLFF. The CDR3 coding sequence is TGTGCCACCAGTTCAGGACCGACCCCTAATGAAAAACTGTTTTTT.